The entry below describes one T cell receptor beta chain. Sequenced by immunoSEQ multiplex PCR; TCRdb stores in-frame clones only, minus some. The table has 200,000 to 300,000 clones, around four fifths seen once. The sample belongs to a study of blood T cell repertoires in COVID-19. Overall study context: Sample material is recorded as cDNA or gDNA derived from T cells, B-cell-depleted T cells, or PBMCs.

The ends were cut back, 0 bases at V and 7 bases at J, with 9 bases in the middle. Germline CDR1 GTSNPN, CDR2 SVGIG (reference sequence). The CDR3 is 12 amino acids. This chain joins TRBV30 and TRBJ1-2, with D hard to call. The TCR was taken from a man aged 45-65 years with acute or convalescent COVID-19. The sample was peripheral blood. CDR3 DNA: TGTGCCTGGAGTGTACGTGGACTTGGCTACACCTTC. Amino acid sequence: CAWSVRGLGYTF. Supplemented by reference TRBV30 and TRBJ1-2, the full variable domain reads SQTIHQWPATLVQPVGSPLSLECTVEGTSNPNLYWYRQAAGRGLQLLFYSVGIGQISSEVPQNLSASRPQDRQFILSSKKLLLSDSGFYLCAWSVRGLGYTFGSGTRLTVV.